These 2 T cell receptor beta chains came from one sample sequenced in a study of cytomegalovirus exposure and HLA in healthy donors. Both 60 Vbeta primers and 13 Jbeta primers went into the PCR. Produced via immunoSEQ multiplex PCR; TCRdb's table is partial and in-frame only. The repertoire has over 150,000 clones, 85% of them found once; the top ten carry 1%. The sample taken for sequencing was PBMCs. These receptors all stem from a boy between 2 and 10 years old in good health and CMV-seronegative.

This rearrangement joins TRBV5-1 to TRBJ2-1; 7 nucleotides align to TRBD2. Germline V gene sequence: CDR1 SGHRS, CDR2 YFSETQ. The J segment lost 4 bases and the V segment lost 4 bases, leaving 8 bases of the junction unmatched. The CDR3 extends over 15 amino acids. The CDR3 spells CASSATGGRYNEQFF. CDR3 bases: TGCGCCAGCAGCGCGACGGGGGGACGTTACAATGAGCAGTTCTTC.

The rearrangement joins TRBV5-6 to TRBJ1-2; D might be TRBD1 (5 bases). Trimming left V 0 bases short and J 0 bases short, with 12 bases between. Germline CDR1 and CDR2: SGHDT and YYEEEE. The CDR3 contains 16 residues. CDR3: CASSLAGRETNYGYTF. The CDR3, as DNA: TGTGCCAGCAGCTTGGCGGGCAGGGAAACTAACTATGGCTACACCTTC.